This TCR beta chain is from a study of blood T cell repertoires in COVID-19. The CDR3 runs 16 residues. CDR1 and CDR2 from the germline V gene are LGHNA and YNFKEQ. V lost 4 bases, J lost 0 bases, and 8 bases stayed unmatched. Clones were read by immunoSEQ multiplex PCR, and TCRdb kept only the in-frame ones, dropping some. The sample records around 140,000 clones, approximately 89% being singletons. Sequenced input: peripheral blood. The sequence derives from a human donor in a cohort sampled during active COVID-19. The V call is TRBV4-2, the J call TRBJ2-7; 8 nucleotides line up with TRBD2. The DNA for the CDR3 is TGTGCCAGCAGCCCCCACCAGCGGGGGACCTCCTACGAGCAGTACTTC. Its translation: CASSPHQRGTSYEQYF.